The 13 T cell receptor beta chains below come from one sample, sequenced in a study of human T cells and chemical hapten exposure. As the library was built, unique molecular identifiers were attached to individual cDNA molecules. One entry per CDR3 protein, called by TCRdb with MiXCR from the reads. The sample has just under 4,500 distinct CDR3 sequences, 49% seen once. As for treatment: therapeutic diphenylcyclopropenone sensitization with weekly scalp DPC. This material consisted of whole blood, taken before DPC sensitization or 2, 6, or about 24 weeks after (not recorded which). The receptors were sampled from an adult with alopecia areata. Some clones in this sample may be carry-over from other donors' samples. This table probably holds off-target reads from a library built for another chain.

This clonotype occurred once. The chain carries TRBV28 and TRBJ2-3; D unclear. The CDR3 runs to 11 residues. V was trimmed by 8 bases and J by 14 bases, leaving 17 bases between them. Per germline, CDR1 MDHEN and CDR2 SYDVKM. The CDR3 sequence: CASSVKSLPYF. CDR3 DNA: TGTGCCAGCTCGGTAAAGTCCCTGCCGTATTTT.

The rearrangement links TRBV24-1 to TRBJ2-1; D unclear. Trimming removed 2 bases at V and 9 bases at J, with 7 bases between. CDR1 KGHDR and CDR2 SFDVKD come from the germline V gene. This CDR3 has 12 amino acids. CDR3 loop: CATSDYQAEQFF. The CDR3 coding sequence is TGTGCCACCAGTGATTACCAGGCTGAGCAGTTCTTC.

The sample holds a few counts of this clonotype. The chain carries TRBV3-1 and TRBJ2-7; D possibly corresponds to TRBD2 (5 bases). The V end was cut by 4 bases, the J end by 5 bases, with 12 bases between. Germline CDR1 and CDR2: LGHDT and YNNKEL (reference sequence). This CDR3 is 13 amino acids long. Here the CDR3 DNA reads TGTGCCAGCAGCCGGACCACTAGGAACGAGCAGTACTTC. Encoded protein: CASSRTTRNEQYF.

This clonotype was observed a handful of times. CDR3 residues: CASSLLPSGDGELFF. As DNA, the CDR3 is TGTGCCAGCAGCTTATTACCCAGTGGGGACGGGGAGCTGTTTTTT. V is TRBV11-2 and J is TRBJ2-2; D unclear. The CDR3 has 15 residues. The ends were cut back, 2 bases at V and 7 bases at J, with 14 bases in the middle. Germline V gene sequence: CDR1 SGHAT, CDR2 FQNNGV.

The rearrangement joins TRBV10-3 to TRBJ2-7; D is undetermined. Germline CDR1 reads ENHRY; CDR2 reads SYGVKD. Deletions cut 2 bases from V and 3 bases from J, with 11 bases between. CDR3 size: 14 residues. This CDR3 is CAISERQVNYEQYF. As DNA, the CDR3 is TGTGCCATCAGTGAGCGGCAGGTAAACTACGAGCAGTACTTC.

V and J are TRBV20-1 and TRBJ2-5; TRBD2 matches at 8 bases. Germline V gives CDR1 DFQATT, CDR2 SNEGSKA (reference sequence). The CDR3 contains 12 residues. Unmatched junction bases numbered 2, after V lost 6 bases and J lost 2 bases. This CDR3 is CSAVAGQETQYF. Here the CDR3 DNA reads TGCAGTGCAGTAGCGGGGCAAGAGACCCAGTACTTC.

This chain links TRBV7-7 with TRBJ2-7, with 9 positions matching TRBD1. Per the germline V gene, CDR1 is SSHAT and CDR2 is FNYEAQ (reference sequence). V trimming: 5 bases; J trimming: 3 bases; junction bases outside the gene matches: 8. The CDR3 is made up of 15 amino acids. The CDR3 loop is CASSAGTGTNYEQYF. In nucleotides, the CDR3 is TGTGCCAGCAGCGCCGGGACAGGGACTAACTACGAGCAGTACTTC.

This clonotype was seen a single time. The rearrangement links TRBV11-2 to TRBJ2-3; no firm D call. The CDR3 is 16 amino acids. Trimming left V 2 bases short and J 5 bases short, with 17 bases between. Germline assignment: CDR1 SGHAT and CDR2 FQNNGV. The chain's CDR3 is CASSLRMGFVLDTQYF. In DNA form, the CDR3 reads TGTGCCAGCAGCTTAAGGATGGGGTTCGTTCTAGATACGCAGTATTTT.

The rearrangement uses TRBV3-1 and TRBJ2-1; the match to TRBD2 covers 14 bases. V trimming: 4 bases; J trimming: 5 bases; junction bases outside the gene matches: 16. This CDR3 has 20 amino acids. The germline CDR1 and CDR2 sequences are LGHDT and YNNKEL (reference sequence). The CDR3 DNA reads TGTGCCAGCAGCCGCCCCCGCTCCGGGACTAGCGGGAGACGGAACAATGAGCAGTTCTTC. Its translation: CASSRPRSGTSGRRNNEQFF.

This clonotype was observed a few times. V usage is TRBV28 and J usage is TRBJ2-7; D ambiguous. V lost 3 bases, J lost 7 bases, and 7 bases lay in between. The CDR3 is 11 amino acids. Germline CDR1 is MDHEN and CDR2 is SYDVKM. This chain's CDR3 is CASSFSSEQYF. The CDR3 DNA reads TGTGCCAGCAGTTTCTCCTCTGAGCAGTACTTC.

V is TRBV18 and J is TRBJ2-5; 10 bases line up with TRBD2. From germline, CDR1 is KGHSH and CDR2 LQKENI. The CDR3 is made up of 19 amino acids. V lost 3 bases to trimming and J lost 2 bases; unmatched junction nucleotides: 15. This CDR3 reads CASSPRRLAGASWQETQYF. The CDR3 DNA follows: TGTGCCAGCTCACCGCGGCGGCTAGCGGGAGCTTCTTGGCAAGAGACCCAGTACTTC.

The V call is TRBV18, the J call TRBJ2-5; no reliable D call. The CDR3 consists of 12 residues. Trimming removed 3 bases from V and 2 bases from J, with 4 bases in between. Germline CDR1 KGHSH, CDR2 LQKENI. CDR3 sequence: CASSPRQETQYF. CDR3 nucleotides: TGTGCCAGCTCACCTCGACAAGAGACCCAGTACTTC. The complete variable domain, with remaining parts taken from reference TRBV18 and TRBJ2-5, reads NAGVMQNPRHLVRRRGQEARLRCSPMKGHSHVYWYRQLPEEGLKFMVYLQKENIIDESGMPKERFSAEFPKEGPSILRIQQVVRGDSAAYFCASSPRQETQYFGPGTRLLVL.

This rearrangement joins TRBV3-1 to TRBJ1-1, with TRBD1 matching over 7 bases. The CDR3 extends over 17 amino acids. V lost 4 bases and J lost 0; bases outside the gene matches: 11. Germline V gene lookup returns CDR1 LGHDT and CDR2 YNNKEL (reference sequence). The CDR3 sequence: CASSPGTAGSMNTEAFF. The CDR3 coding sequence is TGTGCCAGCAGCCCCGGGACAGCCGGGAGCATGAACACTGAAGCTTTCTTT. The variable domain in full, with the rest retrieved from reference TRBV3-1 and TRBJ1-1, is DTAVSQTPKYLVTQMGNDKSIKCEQNLGHDTMYWYKQDSKKFLKIMFSYNNKELIINETVPNRFSPKSPDKAHLNLHINSLELGDSAVYFCASSPGTAGSMNTEAFFGQGTRLTVV.